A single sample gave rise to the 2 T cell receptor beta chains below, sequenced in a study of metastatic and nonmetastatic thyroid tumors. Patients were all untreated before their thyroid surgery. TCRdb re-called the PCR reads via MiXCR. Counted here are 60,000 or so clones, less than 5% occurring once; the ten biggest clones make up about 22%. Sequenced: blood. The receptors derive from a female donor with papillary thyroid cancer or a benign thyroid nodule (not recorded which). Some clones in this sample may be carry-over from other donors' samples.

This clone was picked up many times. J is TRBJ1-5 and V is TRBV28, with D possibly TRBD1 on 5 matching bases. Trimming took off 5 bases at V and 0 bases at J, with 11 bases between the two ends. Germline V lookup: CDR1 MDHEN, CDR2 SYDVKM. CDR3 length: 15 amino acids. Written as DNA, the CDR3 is TGTGCCAGCAGTGTTACAGGTTATAGCAATCAGCCCCAGCATTTT. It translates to CASSVTGYSNQPQHF.

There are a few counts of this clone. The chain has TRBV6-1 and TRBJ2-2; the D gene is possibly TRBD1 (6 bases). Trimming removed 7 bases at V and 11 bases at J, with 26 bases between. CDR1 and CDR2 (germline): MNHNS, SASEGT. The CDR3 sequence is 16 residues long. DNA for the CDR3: TGTGCCAGCACGGTGACAGGCCCCTTCCAAAACGTTGAGCTGTTTTTT. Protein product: CASTVTGPFQNVELFF.